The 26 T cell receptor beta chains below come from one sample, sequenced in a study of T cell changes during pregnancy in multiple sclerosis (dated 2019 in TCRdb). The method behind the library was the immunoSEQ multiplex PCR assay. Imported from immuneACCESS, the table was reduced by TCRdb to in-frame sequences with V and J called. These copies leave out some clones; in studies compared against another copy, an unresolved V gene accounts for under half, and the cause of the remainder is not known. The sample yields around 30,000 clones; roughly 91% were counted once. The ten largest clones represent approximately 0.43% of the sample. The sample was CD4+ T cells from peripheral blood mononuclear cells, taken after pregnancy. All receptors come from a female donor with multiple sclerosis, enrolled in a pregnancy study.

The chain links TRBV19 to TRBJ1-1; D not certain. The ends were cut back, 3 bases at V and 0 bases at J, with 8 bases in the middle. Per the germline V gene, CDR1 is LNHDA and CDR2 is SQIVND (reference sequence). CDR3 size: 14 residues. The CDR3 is CASSIFSLNTEAFF. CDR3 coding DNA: TGTGCCAGTAGTATTTTCAGTCTGAACACTGAAGCTTTCTTT.

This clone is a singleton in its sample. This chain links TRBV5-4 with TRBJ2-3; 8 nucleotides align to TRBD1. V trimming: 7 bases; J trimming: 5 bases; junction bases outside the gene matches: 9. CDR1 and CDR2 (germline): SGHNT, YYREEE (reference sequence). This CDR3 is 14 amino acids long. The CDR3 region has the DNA TGTGCCAGCGAGGGGGCAGGGGGCGAAGATACGCAGTATTTT. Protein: CASEGAGGEDTQYF.

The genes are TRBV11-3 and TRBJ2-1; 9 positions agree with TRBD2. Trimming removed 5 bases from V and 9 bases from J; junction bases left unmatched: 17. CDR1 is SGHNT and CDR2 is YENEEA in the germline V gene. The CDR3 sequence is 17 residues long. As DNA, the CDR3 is TGTGCCAGCAGCCCCGGCATCGCTAGCGGGGAAACTGGTGAGCAGTTCTTC. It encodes CASSPGIASGETGEQFF. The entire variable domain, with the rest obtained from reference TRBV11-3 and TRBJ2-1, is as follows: EAGVVQSPRYKIIEKKQPVAFWCNPISGHNTLYWYLQNLGQGPELLIRYENEEAVDDSQLPKDRFSAERLKGVDSTLKIQPAELGDSAVYLCASSPGIASGETGEQFFGPGTRLTVL.

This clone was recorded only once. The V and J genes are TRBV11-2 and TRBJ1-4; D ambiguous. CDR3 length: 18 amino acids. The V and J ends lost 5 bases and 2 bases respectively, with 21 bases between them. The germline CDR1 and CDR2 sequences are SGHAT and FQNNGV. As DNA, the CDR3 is TGTGCCAGCAGCCCCTCAGTCCCCAGGCGTTGGACTAATGAAAAACTGTTTTTT. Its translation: CASSPSVPRRWTNEKLFF.

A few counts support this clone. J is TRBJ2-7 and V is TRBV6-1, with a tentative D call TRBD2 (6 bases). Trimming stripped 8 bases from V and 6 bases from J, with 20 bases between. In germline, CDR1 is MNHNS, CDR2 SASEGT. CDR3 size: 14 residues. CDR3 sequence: CASRGGAGTFEQYF. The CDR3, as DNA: TGTGCCAGCCGAGGAGGGGCAGGGACTTTCGAGCAGTACTTC.

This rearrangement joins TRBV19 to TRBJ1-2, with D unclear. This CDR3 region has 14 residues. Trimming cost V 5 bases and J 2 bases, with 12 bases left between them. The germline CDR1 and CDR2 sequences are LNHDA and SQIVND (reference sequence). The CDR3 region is CASSFTIGNYGYTF. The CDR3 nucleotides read TGTGCCAGTAGTTTCACTATCGGGAACTATGGCTACACCTTC.

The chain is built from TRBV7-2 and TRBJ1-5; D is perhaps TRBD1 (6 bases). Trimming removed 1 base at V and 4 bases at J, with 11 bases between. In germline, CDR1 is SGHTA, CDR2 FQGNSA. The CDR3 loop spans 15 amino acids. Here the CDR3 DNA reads TGTGCCAGCAGCTTAGGTGGGGGCGCAAATCAGCCCCAGCATTTT. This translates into CASSLGGGANQPQHF.

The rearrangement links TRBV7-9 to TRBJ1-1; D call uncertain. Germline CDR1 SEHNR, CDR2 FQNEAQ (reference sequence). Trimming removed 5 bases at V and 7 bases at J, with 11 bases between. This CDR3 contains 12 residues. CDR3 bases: TGTGCCAGCAGCGGCCAGGATGGTGAAGCTTTCTTT. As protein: CASSGQDGEAFF.

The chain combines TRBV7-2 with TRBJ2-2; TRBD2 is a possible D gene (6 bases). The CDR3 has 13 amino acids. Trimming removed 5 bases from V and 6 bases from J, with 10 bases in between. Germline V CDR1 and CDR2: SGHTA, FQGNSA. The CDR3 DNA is TGTGCCAGCAGCATAGGGACTCCCGGGGAGCTGTTTTTT. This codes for CASSIGTPGELFF.

The CDR3: CSVAGQTVEQYF. The CDR3 nucleotides read TGCAGCGTTGCTGGACAGACCGTTGAGCAGTACTTC. The gene calls are TRBV29-1 and TRBJ2-7; TRBD1 is a possible D gene (6 bases). The germline V gene has CDR1 SQVTM and CDR2 ANQGSEA. CDR3 size: 12 residues. Trimming took 4 bases from V and 7 from J, leaving 14 bases between them.

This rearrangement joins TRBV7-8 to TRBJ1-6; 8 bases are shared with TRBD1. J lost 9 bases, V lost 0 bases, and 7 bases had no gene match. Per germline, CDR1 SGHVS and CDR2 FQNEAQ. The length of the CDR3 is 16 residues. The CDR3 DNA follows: TGTGCCAGCAGCTTAGCGGGAGGGACAGGACCTTCACCCCTCCACTTT. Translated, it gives CASSLAGGTGPSPLHF.

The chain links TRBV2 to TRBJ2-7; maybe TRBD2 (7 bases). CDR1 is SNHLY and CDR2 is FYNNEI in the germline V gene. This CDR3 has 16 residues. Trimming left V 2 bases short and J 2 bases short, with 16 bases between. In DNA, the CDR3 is TGTGCCAGCAGTGAAATTGTGGCGGGGGACACCTACGAGCAGTACTTC. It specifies CASSEIVAGDTYEQYF. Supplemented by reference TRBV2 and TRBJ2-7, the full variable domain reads EPEVTQTPSHQVTQMGQEVILRCVPISNHLYFYWYRQILGQKVEFLVSFYNNEISEKSEIFDDQFSVERPDGSNFTLKIRSTKLEDSAMYFCASSEIVAGDTYEQYFGPGTRLTVT.

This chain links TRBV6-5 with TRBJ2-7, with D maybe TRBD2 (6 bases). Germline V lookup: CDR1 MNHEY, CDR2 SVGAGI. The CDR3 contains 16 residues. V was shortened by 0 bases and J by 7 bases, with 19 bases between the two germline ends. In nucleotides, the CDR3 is TGTGCCAGCAGTTACTCGAGTAACGGAGGGCACCTAGAGCAGTACTTC. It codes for CASSYSSNGGHLEQYF.

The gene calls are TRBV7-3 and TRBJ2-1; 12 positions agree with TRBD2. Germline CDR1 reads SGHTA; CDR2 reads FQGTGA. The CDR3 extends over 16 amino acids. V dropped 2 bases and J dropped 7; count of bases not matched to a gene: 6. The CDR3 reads CASSLHGLAGQNEQFF. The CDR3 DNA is TGTGCCAGCAGCTTACACGGACTAGCGGGGCAAAATGAGCAGTTCTTC.

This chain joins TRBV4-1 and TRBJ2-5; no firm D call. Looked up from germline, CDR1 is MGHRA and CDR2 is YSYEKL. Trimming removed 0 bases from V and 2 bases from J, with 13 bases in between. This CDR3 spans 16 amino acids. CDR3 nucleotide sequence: TGCGCCAGCAGCCAAGATCCCATAGGCGGACAAGAGACCCAGTACTTC. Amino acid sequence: CASSQDPIGGQETQYF.

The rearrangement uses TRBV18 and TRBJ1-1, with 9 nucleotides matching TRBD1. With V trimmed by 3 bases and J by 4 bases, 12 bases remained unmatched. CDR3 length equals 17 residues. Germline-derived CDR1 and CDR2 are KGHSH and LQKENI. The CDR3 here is CASSPWTGAQSGTEAFF. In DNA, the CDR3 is TGTGCCAGCTCACCGTGGACAGGGGCTCAAAGTGGCACTGAAGCTTTCTTT.

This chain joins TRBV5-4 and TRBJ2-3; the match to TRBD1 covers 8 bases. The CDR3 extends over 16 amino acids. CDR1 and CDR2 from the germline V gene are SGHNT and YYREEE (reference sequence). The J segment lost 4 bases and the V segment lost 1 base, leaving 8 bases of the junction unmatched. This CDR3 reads CASSLRTGTGADTQYF. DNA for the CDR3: TGTGCCAGCAGCTTGCGGACAGGGACAGGCGCAGATACGCAGTATTTT.

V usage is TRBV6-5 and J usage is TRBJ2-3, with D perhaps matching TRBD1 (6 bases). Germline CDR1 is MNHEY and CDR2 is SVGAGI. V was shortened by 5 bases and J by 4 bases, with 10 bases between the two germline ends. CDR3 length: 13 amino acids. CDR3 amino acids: CASSIQGPDTQYF. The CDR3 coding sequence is TGTGCCAGCAGTATTCAGGGGCCAGATACGCAGTATTTT.

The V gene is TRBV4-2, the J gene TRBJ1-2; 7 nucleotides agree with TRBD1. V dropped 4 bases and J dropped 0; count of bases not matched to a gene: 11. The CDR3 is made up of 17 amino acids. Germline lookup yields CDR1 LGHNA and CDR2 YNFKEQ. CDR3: CASSRSGTAEANYGYTF. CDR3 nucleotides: TGTGCCAGCAGCCGATCCGGGACAGCCGAAGCTAACTATGGCTACACCTTC.

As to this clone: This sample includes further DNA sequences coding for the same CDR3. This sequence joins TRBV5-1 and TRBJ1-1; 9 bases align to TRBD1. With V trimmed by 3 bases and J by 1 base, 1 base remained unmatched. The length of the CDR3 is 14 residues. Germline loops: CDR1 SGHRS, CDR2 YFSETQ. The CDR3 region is CASSWGQGNTEAFF. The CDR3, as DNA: TGCGCCAGCAGCTGGGGACAGGGGAACACTGAAGCTTTCTTT.

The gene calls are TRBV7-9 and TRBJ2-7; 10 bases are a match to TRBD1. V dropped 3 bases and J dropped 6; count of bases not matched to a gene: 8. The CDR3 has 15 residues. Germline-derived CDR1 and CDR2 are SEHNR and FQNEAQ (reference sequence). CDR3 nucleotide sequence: TGTGCCAGCAGCTTGACAGGGGGCTCGGCCGGCGAGCAGTACTTC. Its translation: CASSLTGGSAGEQYF.

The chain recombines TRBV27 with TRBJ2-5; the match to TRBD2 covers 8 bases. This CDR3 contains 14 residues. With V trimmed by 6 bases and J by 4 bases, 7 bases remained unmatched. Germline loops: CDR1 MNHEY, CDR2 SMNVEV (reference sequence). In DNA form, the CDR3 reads TGTGCCAGCAGACTCTCGGGGGGGCGAGAGACCCAGTACTTC. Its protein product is CASRLSGGRETQYF.

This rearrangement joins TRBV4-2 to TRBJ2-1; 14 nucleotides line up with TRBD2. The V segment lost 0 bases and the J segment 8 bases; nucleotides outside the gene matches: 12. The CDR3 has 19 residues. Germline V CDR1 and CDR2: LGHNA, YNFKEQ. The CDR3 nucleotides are TGTGCCAGCAGCCAAGATCAAAGTGCACCGGGACTAGCGGGGGATGAGCAGTTCTTC. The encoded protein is CASSQDQSAPGLAGDEQFF.

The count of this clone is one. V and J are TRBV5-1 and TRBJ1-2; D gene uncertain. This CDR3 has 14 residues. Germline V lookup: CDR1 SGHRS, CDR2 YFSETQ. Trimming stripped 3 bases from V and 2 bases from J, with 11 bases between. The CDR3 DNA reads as TGCGCCAGCAGCTCAACGGGTTCCAACTATGGCTACACCTTC. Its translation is CASSSTGSNYGYTF.

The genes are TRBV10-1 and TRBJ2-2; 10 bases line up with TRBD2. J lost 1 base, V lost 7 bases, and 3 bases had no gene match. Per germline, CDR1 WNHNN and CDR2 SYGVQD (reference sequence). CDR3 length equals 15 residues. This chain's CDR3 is CASTSGSGNTGELFF. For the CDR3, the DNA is TGCGCCAGCACTAGCGGGAGTGGGAACACCGGGGAGCTGTTTTTT.

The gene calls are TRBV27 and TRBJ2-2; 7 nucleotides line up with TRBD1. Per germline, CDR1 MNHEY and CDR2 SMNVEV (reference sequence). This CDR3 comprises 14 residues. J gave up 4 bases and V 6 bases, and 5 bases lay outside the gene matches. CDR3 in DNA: TGTGCCAGCAGGACAGGGCATGGCACCGGGGAGCTGTTTTTT. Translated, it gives CASRTGHGTGELFF.